The rows below give T cell receptor beta chains drawn from one sample of a study of shared clonotypes between healthy human individuals. TCRdb's copy holds only in-frame clones and misses some; the assay was immunoSEQ multiplex PCR. This table holds fewer than 1.8 million clones, roughly 98.5% found once. Sequenced sample: naive CD4+ T cells sorted from blood. The receptors come from a man aged 25 to 45 in good health. Both conserved end residues are trimmed from each CDR3.

V | CDR3
TRBV9 | ASSGDRVGQKLAHYGYT
TRBV18 | ASLAGLTDTQY
TRBV11-2 | ASSLKGGREQY
TRBV10-3 | AISAGTGSTPAEAF
TRBV18 | ASWGYGRYNTGELF
TRBV29-1 | SVETGRRGEQY
TRBV7-9 | ASSRLESIQY
TRBV5-6 | ASSPLTAGVHTGELF
TRBV9 | ASSPRGLAHNEQF
TRBV11-2 | ASSAEIEQF
TRBV6-4 | ASSQTSGSTDTQY
TRBV7-6 | ASSPPVSSYNEQF
TRBV5-5 | ASSLNPPYEQY
TRBV7-8 | ASSQDRGNKRNQPQH
TRBV18 | ASSQTETLNEQY
TRBV29-1 | SVEDKGDIQY
TRBV5-1 | ASSSRPTSATNEKLF
TRBV4-2 | ASSQVRLVQETQY
TRBV6-1 | ASSDPYTDTQY
TRBV5-1 | ASSLDWLAGAGETQY
TRBV7-3 | ASSSFPAGRGETQY
TRBV18 | ASSPQDPSRAQY
TRBV4-2 | ASSPSTSAYEQY
TRBV5-1 | ASSLAPAGGTDTQY
TRBV6-1 | ASSEALEQF
TRBV27 | ASSPLAGEWEYNEQF
TRBV5-4 | ASSNRTSGNYEQY
TRBV10-3 | AIRTSGLVRECNQPQH
TRBV7-2 | ASRSPGGAGELF
TRBV11-2 | ASRQGRTSGRADEQY
TRBV11-2 | ASSPRAGVNTEAF
TRBV5-5 | ASDRGSDTQY
TRBV20-1 | SAGFNQPQH
TRBV11-2 | ASSGGNYHNEQF
TRBV18 | ASSTGGAGETQY
TRBV7-2 | ASSLGVSWAEAF
TRBV5-1 | ASSLDPGYNQPQH
TRBV11-2 | ASSLGPKTDTQY
TRBV5-6 | ASSWGPLGRETQY
TRBV29-1 | SVVFPRNAYEQY
TRBV10-3 | AISPIGTVPVSGNTIY
TRBV5-1 | ASSAGTEHNQPQH
TRBV14 | ASSLGLARGANTGELF
TRBV5-1 | ASSPPGQGNTEAF
TRBV7-8 | ASSPRTGRLPGNTEAF
TRBV5-4 | ASSDRTGGNVAF
TRBV28 | ASSLLAGGVRSYNEQF
TRBV21-1 | ASSNPRIYAKNIQY
TRBV7-2 | ASDQGNGDTQY
TRBV7-2 | ASSPLNGNQPQH
TRBV5-1 | ASSLDSIYGYT
TRBV10-2 | ASSDRGNQPQH